This T cell receptor (beta chain) is from a study of Ad26.COV2.S vaccination and SARS-CoV-2 variants. About the research overall: This donor came from the COV1001 trial of Ad26.COV2.S. Administration of Ad26.COV2.S was intramuscular, either once or twice 56 days apart.

Study conclusions and caveats: Greater spike-specific TCR breadth was seen in vaccine recipients than in placebo recipients.

Turning to this clone: The antigen is unknown.

V shed 5 bases, J shed 7 bases, and the junction held 5 bases outside the gene matches. CDR1 and CDR2 (germline): LNHDA, SQIVND (reference sequence). The CDR3 totals 13 residues. Produced via immunoSEQ multiplex PCR; TCRdb's table is partial and in-frame only. The table shows 440,000 or so clones, with about 90% occurring only once. Treatment specified: around 19 received Ad26.COV2.S at low or high dose, single or two shots; about 5 received placebo; per-sample allocation not given. Sampling was performed 63 days after the first vaccine or placebo injection. Vaccine was an Ad26 vector expressing Wuhan-strain SARS-CoV-2 spike.

The sequencing used peripheral blood, collected in a trial of Ad26.COV2.S vaccine versus placebo. The chain couples TRBV19 to TRBJ1-2, with 9 bases aligning to TRBD1. The sequence was obtained from a person aged 18-60 years who received the Ad26.COV2.S COVID-19 vaccine or a placebo. In DNA, the CDR3 is TGTGCCAGTAGTGGCCAGACAGGGGGTGGCTACACCTTC. This translates into CASSGQTGGGYTF.